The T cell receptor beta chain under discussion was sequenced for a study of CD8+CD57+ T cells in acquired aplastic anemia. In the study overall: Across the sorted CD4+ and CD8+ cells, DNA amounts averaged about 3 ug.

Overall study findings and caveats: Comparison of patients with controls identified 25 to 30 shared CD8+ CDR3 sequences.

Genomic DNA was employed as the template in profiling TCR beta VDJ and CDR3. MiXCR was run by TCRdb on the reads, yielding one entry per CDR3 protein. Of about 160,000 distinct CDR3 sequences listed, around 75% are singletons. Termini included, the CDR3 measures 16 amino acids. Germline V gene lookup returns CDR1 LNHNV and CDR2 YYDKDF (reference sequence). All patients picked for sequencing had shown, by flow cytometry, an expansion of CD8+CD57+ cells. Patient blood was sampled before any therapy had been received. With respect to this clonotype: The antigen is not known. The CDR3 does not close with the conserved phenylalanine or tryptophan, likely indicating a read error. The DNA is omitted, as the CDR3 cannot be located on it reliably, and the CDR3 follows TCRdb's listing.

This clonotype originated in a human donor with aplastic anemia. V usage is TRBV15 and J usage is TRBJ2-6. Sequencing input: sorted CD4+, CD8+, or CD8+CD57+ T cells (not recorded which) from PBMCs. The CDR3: CATSRNTDSGANVRTC.